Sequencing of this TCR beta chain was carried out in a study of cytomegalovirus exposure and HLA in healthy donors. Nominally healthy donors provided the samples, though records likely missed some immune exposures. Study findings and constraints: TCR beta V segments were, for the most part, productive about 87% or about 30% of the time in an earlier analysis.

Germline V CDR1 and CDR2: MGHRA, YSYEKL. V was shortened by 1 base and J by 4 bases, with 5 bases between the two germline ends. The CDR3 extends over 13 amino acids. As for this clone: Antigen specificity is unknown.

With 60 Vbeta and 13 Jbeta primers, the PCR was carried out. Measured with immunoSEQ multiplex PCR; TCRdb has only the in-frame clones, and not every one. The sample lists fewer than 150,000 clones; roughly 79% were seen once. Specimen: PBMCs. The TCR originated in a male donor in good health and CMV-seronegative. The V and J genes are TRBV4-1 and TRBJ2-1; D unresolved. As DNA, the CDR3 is TGCGCCAGCAGCCAAGTCAGGTACAATGAGCAGTTCTTC. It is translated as CASSQVRYNEQFF.